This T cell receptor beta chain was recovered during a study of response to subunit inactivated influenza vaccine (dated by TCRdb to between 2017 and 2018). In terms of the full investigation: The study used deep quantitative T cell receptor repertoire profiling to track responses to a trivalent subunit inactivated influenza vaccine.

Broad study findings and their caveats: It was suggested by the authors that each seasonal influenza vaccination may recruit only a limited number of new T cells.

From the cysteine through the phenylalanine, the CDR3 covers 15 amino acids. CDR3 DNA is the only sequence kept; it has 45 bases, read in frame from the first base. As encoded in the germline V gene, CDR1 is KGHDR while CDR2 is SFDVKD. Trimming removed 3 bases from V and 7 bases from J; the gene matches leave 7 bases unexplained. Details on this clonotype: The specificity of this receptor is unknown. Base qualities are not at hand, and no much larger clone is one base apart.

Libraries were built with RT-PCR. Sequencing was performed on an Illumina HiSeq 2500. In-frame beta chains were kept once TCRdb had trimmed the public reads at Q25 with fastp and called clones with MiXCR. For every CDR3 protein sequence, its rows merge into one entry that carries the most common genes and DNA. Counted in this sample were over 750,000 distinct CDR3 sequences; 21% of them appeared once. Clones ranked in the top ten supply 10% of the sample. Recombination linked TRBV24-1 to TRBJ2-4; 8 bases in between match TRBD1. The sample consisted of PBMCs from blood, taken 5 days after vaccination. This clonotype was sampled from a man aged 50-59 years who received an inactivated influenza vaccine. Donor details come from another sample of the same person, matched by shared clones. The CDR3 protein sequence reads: CATSDGWTGNNIQYF. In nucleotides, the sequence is TGTGCCACCAGTGATGGTTGGACAGGGAATAACATTCAGTACTTC.